The entry that follows covers one TCR beta chain sequence. The antigen is undetermined. The CDR3 consists of 12 residues. CDR1 is SGHNT and CDR2 is YYREEE in the germline V gene (reference sequence). Assay: immunoSEQ multiplex PCR; the TCRdb copy retains only in-frame clones and omits some. The sample lists around 66,000 clones; roughly 85% were seen once. The data originate from a study of OX40 agonist ivuxolimab in advanced cancers. Findings of the study overall: Expanded clones were, on average, more numerous among CD8+ T cells than CD4+. Among the lowest peripheral clonal expansion occurred in 0.1-3.0 mg/kg partial responders. Blood T cells, both CD4+ and CD8+, expanded clonally by week 6 at 0.1 to 3.0 mg/kg.

Sequencing was performed on CD4+ or CD8+ T cells sorted from blood, taken in a trial of the OX40 agonist ivuxolimab. This sequence originates from an adult with an advanced solid tumor such as melanoma, head and neck, liver or kidney cancer. The rearrangement joins TRBV5-4 to TRBJ2-5; D is unresolved. TRBJ2-7 matches the DNA end more closely, so the J call is doubtful. CDR3 amino acids: CASSLDNYEQYF. For the CDR3, the DNA is TGTGCCAGCAGCTTAGACAACTACGAGCAGTACTTC.